This TCR beta chain was documented in a study of blood T cell repertoires in COVID-19 (dated by TCRdb to the early 2020s). With regard to the full study: Collaborator samples came from the United States, Italy and Spain and covered acute and convalescent phases of COVID-19. Where available, HLA class I and class II types were taken from metadata supplied by the sample provider and were not determined by assay-based typing. Samples came from the ongoing ImmuneRACE study (first 160 participants) plus 1,254 subjects from 6 global collaborators. The prospective study material was composed of cDNA or gDNA derived from T cells, B-cell-depleted T cells, or PBMCs. A freely available public database, intended as a resource for researchers studying the immune response to SARS-CoV-2, is where the repertoires were released. A de-identified subject ID, COVID-19 status, age in years and sex were almost always included in the sample metadata. Subjects who had been exposed to COVID-19, were actively infected with it, or had recovered from it provided the deeply sampled blood TCRbeta repertoires that made up the dataset. The research as a whole found: The amount of clinical and demographic metadata varied by source and participant and was provided uncurated.

To note about this clone: What antigen it recognizes has not been identified. Qualities for individual bases were not recorded, and no much larger clone is one base off.

TCRbeta CDR3 regions were amplified from genomic DNA by means of the immunoSEQ Assay, a bias-controlled multiplex PCR. The original pipeline was this. Nucleated cell counts per sample were estimated from amplification of reference gene primers within the assay. Sequence reads were collapsed and filtered to measure the absolute abundance of every unique TCRbeta CDR3 rearrangement. For each sample, productive Simpson clonality was calculated as the square root of Simpson's diversity index across productive rearrangements. TCRdb limited this immuneACCESS table to in-frame rearrangements with V and J called. A share of clones is missing; checked studies link under half to unresolved V genes, and the rest is unexplained. V and J calls and clone size are copied from that table; D and trimming were computed from the DNA. The sample table lists 250,000 to 350,000 clones, around nine tenths of them with a count of one. 0.94% of the sample rests with the top ten.

Another Seattle source contributed samples from volunteer blood donors who had recovered from COVID-19. Collaborating institutions collected whole blood in K2EDTA tubes following their own protocols. For TCRbeta analysis, collaborators shipped samples in one of three forms: frozen whole blood, isolated PBMCs, or DNA extracted from either of those sample types. Material: peripheral blood. This sequence originates from a woman aged 40-49 years who had recovered from COVID-19.

The sequenced DNA is TGTGCCAGCAGCTTAGCGGCAGGGGGCACCTTGAACACTGAAGCTTTCTTT. Its product reads: CASSLAAGGTLNTEAFF. This chain is built from TRBV7-2 and TRBJ1-1; TRBD1 fits 8 bases in the junction. The CDR3 contains 17 residues, cysteine and phenylalanine counted. The kept DNA is CDR3 alone, 51 bases in frame from the first base. Taken from the germline V gene, the CDR1 and CDR2 loops are SGHTA and FQGNSA. V is pruned by 0 bases and J by 0 bases, leaving 6 bases of the junction without a gene match.